This TCR beta chain comes out of a study of CD4 T cells in relation to SARS-CoV-2 and coronaviruses. About the study: ViraFEST: roughly ten-day antigen culture of PBMCs, then TCR beta CDR3 sequencing. No peptide or an HIV-1 Nef peptide pool served as negative control. The restricting HLA molecule for shared crossreactive spike epitopes was mapped.

CD4+ T cells from unexposed donors were obtained before the COVID-19 pandemic (2011-2018). The cells were cultured for under 13 days before CD4+ T cells were isolated. The assay was immunoSEQ multiplex PCR, and TCRdb's table has in-frame clones only and misses some. The profile covers about 26,000 clones, with about two thirds appearing a single time and 20% to 25% taken by the ten largest. Regarding this clone: Its specificity is unknown.

This CDR3 spans 15 amino acids. V was shortened by 0 bases and J by 0 bases, with 7 bases between the two germline ends. Germline CDR1 is SGDLS and CDR2 is YYNGEE. V is TRBV9 and J is TRBJ2-1, with D unclear. The receptor was isolated from a human donor in good health. Sample: CD4+ T cells from PBMCs, cultured in vitro. As DNA, the CDR3 is TGTGCCAGCAGCGTAGGGGCCAGCTCCTACAATGAGCAGTTCTTC. Translating gives CASSVGASSYNEQFF.